This TCR beta chain was sequenced for a study of CXCR3-negative and CXCR3-positive naive CD8 T cells. The CDR3 sequence is 14 residues long. The V gene's germline CDR1 is MNHEY and CDR2 SVGAGI. Study conclusions and caveats: CXCR3-expressing naive cells carried TRB CDR3s more hydrophobic than those of CXCR3-negative naive cells.

Researchers prepared the TRB cDNA libraries using 5' RACE with UMI labels. One entry per CDR3 protein, without DNA, is what TCRdb gives after re-calling the 5' RACE reads. The ten most abundant clones cover 0.3% to 0.45% of a sample with around 110,000 distinct CDR3 sequences. In regard to this clonotype: Its antigen is not known.

Sequenced sample: naive CXCR3+ CD8+ T cells from blood. As for subset: CD45RO-CCR7+CD27+CD95- naive CD8+ T cells expressing CXCR3 (TNR3+). This TCR derives from a human donor in good health. Some clones in this sample may be carry-over from other donors' samples. The chain is built from TRBV6-5 and TRBJ2-1; as DNA is missing, the TRBD2 call by TCRdb cannot be tested. The CDR3 region is CASRGLSSYNEQFF.